This T cell receptor beta chain came from a study of CD8 T cells in Susac syndrome. RNA in amounts of about 0.5 to 1 ug was reverse transcribed with random hexamers. With immunoSEQ multiplex PCR, TCR beta CDR3 was amplified across 54 Vbeta and 13 Jbeta. One entry per CDR3 protein results from TCRdb running MiXCR on the immunoSEQ multiplex PCR reads. The sample contains just under 150,000 distinct CDR3 sequences, approximately 94% of which appear only once. The CDR3 loop spans 12 amino acids. The V and J ends lost 6 bases and 5 bases respectively, with 8 bases between them. The germline V gene has CDR1 MNHEY and CDR2 SVGAGI. Sequencing of TCR beta drew on CD8+ and CD4+ T cells from blood. Bulk CD8+ and CD4+ cells came from magnetic negative isolation; CD8+ TEMRA by FACS.

The J gene is TRBJ1-3, the V gene TRBV6-5, with unresolved D. The TCR was taken from a human donor in good health. The sample was CD4+ T cells from PBMCs. CDR3 sequence reads: CASRDRRNTIYF. CDR3 DNA: TGTGCCAGCAGGGACCGCCGAAACACCATATATTTT.